These T cell receptor beta chains were read from a single sample in a study of control samples from healthy donors and cancer patients. The repertoire was sequenced with immunoSEQ multiplex PCR; TCRdb's copy has only in-frame clones and lacks some. The sample shows 75,000 to 80,000 clones, 89% of them seen only once. Sequencing was carried out using PBMCs. These receptors all come from a woman aged 45-59 years with colorectal cancer. CDR3s include the opening cysteine and the closing phenylalanine or tryptophan. The D gene is left open where the match is weak. Only some rows state a clone size, as once, few, many or a class for expanded clones.

j_call clone_size d_call v_call cdr3_aa cdr3_nt
TRBJ2-1 few . TRBV6-1 CASSEWTGEQFF TGTGCCAGCAGTGAATGGACGGGGGAGCAGTTCTTC
TRBJ2-2 . . TRBV5-1 CASSPWGTRELFF TGCGCCAGCAGCCCCTGGGGGACCCGGGAGCTGTTTTTT
TRBJ1-5 . . TRBV27 CASSSRYSNQPQHF TGTGCCAGCAGTTCCAGGTATAGCAATCAGCCCCAGCATTTT
TRBJ1-3 . . TRBV28 CASSPIRVIRNTIYF TGTGCCAGCAGCCCCATAAGGGTAATACGAAACACCATATATTTT
TRBJ2-3 . . TRBV28 CASSTPGGPQDTQYF TGTGCCAGCAGTACCCCCGGGGGACCCCAGGATACGCAGTATTTT
TRBJ2-3 . TRBD2 TRBV2 CASRLLAGNTDTQYF TGTGCCAGCAGATTACTAGCGGGGAATACAGATACGCAGTATTTT
TRBJ2-5 . TRBD2 TRBV24-1 CATSDYLAGGPETQYF TGTGCCACCAGTGATTACTTAGCGGGGGGGCCGGAGACCCAGTACTTC
TRBJ2-2 few . TRBV19 CASREGNTGELFF TGTGCCAGTAGGGAGGGCAACACCGGGGAGCTGTTTTTT
TRBJ2-5 . . TRBV14 CASSQEATIGTQYF TGTGCCAGCAGCCAAGAGGCCACCATAGGGACCCAGTACTTC
TRBJ2-1 . TRBD1 TRBV7-3 CASSPPGQGANEQFF TGTGCCAGCAGTCCGCCGGGACAGGGGGCCAATGAGCAGTTCTTC
TRBJ1-2 . . TRBV30 CAWSSQTNYGYTF TGTGCCTGGAGTAGCCAAACTAACTATGGCTACACCTTC
TRBJ1-5 . . TRBV19 CASSINIQGKPQHF TGTGCCAGTAGTATCAACATACAAGGGAAGCCCCAGCATTTT
TRBJ2-3 . . TRBV9 CASSVGDTQYF TGTGCCAGCAGCGTGGGAGATACGCAGTATTTT